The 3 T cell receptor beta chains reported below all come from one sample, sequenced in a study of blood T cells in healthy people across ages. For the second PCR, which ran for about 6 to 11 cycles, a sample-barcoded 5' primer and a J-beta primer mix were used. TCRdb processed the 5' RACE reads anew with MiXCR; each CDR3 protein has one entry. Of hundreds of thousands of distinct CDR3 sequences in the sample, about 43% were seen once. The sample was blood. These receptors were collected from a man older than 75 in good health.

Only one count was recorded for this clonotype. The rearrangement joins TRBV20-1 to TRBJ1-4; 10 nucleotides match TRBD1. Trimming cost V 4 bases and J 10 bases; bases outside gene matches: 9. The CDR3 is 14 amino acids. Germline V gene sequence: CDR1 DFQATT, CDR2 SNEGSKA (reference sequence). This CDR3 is CSANPGQGIGKLFF. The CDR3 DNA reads TGCAGTGCTAACCCGGGACAGGGGATTGGAAAACTGTTTTTT.

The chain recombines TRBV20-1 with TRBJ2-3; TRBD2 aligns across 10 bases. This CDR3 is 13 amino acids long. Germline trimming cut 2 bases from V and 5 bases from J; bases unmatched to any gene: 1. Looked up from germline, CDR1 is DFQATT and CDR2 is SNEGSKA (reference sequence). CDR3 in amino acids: CSARLAGVDTQYF. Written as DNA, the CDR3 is TGCAGTGCTAGACTAGCGGGAGTAGATACGCAGTATTTT.

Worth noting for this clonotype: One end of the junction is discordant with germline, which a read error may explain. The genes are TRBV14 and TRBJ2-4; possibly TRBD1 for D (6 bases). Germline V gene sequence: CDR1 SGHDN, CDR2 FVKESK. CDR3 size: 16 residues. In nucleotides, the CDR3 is TGTACCAGCAGCCAAGGACAGACTCTAGCCAAAAACATTCAGTACTTC. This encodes CTSSQGQTLAKNIQYF.